This T cell receptor (beta chain) derives from a study of CXCR3-negative and CXCR3-positive naive CD8 T cells. The study sorted every CD8+ T cell subset in triplicate at 270,000 or so cells each. Through 5' RACE with UMI labels, the TRB cDNA libraries were prepared. TCRdb processed the 5' RACE reads again and assigns one entry to each CDR3 protein, with no DNA. This sample's table has 70,000 to 100,000 distinct CDR3 sequences. Study-wide results and caveats: Surface CD5 looked about the same in the naive subsets, so the authors worked out TCR strength from TRB CDR3 properties. PBMCs showed partially decreased CXCR3 expression after cryopreservation, and most assays used fresh PBMCs. Hydrophobicity was higher for TRB CDR3s found in CXCR3-positive naive cells than in CXCR3-negative naive cells.

The germline CDR1 and CDR2 sequences are SGHRS and YFSETQ. The CDR3 spans 14 residues. A remark on this clonotype: Its antigen is unidentified.

The V gene is TRBV5-1, the J gene TRBJ2-5; lacking DNA, the TRBD1 call made by TCRdb goes unchecked. This clonotype was obtained from a human donor in good health. Some clones in this sample may be carry-over from other donors' samples. Material for sequencing was naive CXCR3- CD8+ T cells from blood. Subset here: CD45RO-CCR7+CD27+CD95- naive CD8+ T cells lacking CXCR3 (TNR3-). The CDR3 is CASSPTGDEETQYF.